The sequence of this T cell receptor beta chain was determined in a study of T cells in Graves' hyperthyroidism and ophthalmopathy. Study results and caveats: Blood samples included most of the expanded thyroid clonotypes exceeding 0.001. A model built on 13 V-J features separated ophthalmopathy from stable hyperthyroidism.

Ophthalmopathy patients had Clinical Activity Score at least 3, NOSPECS grade at least 4, duration under 3 months. PBMCs were derived from around 10 ml fresh peripheral blood. This clonotype has a count of ten or more. The antigen is undetermined. Template material for amplifying TCR beta CDR3 regions consisted of RNA transcripts. TCR CDR3 underwent first-round RT-PCR with the HTBI primer set. TCRdb reprocessed the multiplex PCR reads via MiXCR and lists one record per CDR3 protein. Of about 400,000 distinct CDR3 sequences in the sample, around 15% were seen once. Sequenced material: blood. The receptor was derived from a man aged 18 to 29 with Graves' ophthalmopathy.

The CDR3 here is CATSRNTLAGGADTQYF. The CDR3 nucleotides are TGTGCCACCAGCAGAAACACACTAGCGGGAGGGGCAGATACGCAGTATTTT. The chain is built from TRBV15 and TRBJ2-3, with TRBD2 matching over 13 bases. CDR1 and CDR2 (germline): LNHNV, YYDKDF (reference sequence). Trimming cost V 2 bases and J 4 bases; bases outside gene matches: 6. The CDR3 covers 17 residues.